Presented here are 24 T cell receptor beta chains from one specimen sequenced in a study of blood T cell repertoires in COVID-19. Libraries were prepared by immunoSEQ multiplex PCR; TCRdb keeps only in-frame clonotypes and omits some of them. Among 220,000 or so clones listed, around 83% were seen once. Source material: peripheral blood. The source of these receptors is a woman aged 45-59 years with COVID-19, enrolled during active disease.

This rearrangement joins TRBV5-1 to TRBJ2-2; D perhaps matches TRBD1 (6 bases). V was shortened by 1 base and J by 5 bases, with 21 bases between the two germline ends. The V gene's germline CDR1 is SGHRS and CDR2 YFSETQ. The CDR3 has 18 amino acids. The CDR3 DNA follows: TGCGCCAGCAGCTTGAGGACAGTTGAACCATGGGGTACCGGGGAGCTGTTTTTT. Its translation: CASSLRTVEPWGTGELFF.

The J gene is TRBJ2-3, the V gene TRBV11-2; TRBD2 aligns across 8 bases. V gave up 5 bases and J gave up 6 bases; unmatched junction bases: 16. Germline V lookup: CDR1 SGHAT, CDR2 FQNNGV. This CDR3 spans 17 amino acids. CDR3 sequence: CASSLRSHGGAGDTQYF. The CDR3 DNA follows: TGTGCCAGCAGCCTACGTAGTCACGGGGGGGCCGGTGATACGCAGTATTTT.

V usage is TRBV7-6 and J usage is TRBJ2-1, with 10 bases lining up with TRBD2. V lost 0 bases to trimming and J lost 3 bases; unmatched junction nucleotides: 14. Germline lookup yields CDR1 SGHVS and CDR2 FNYEAQ. This CDR3 is built from 20 residues. The CDR3, as DNA: TGTGCCAGCAGCTTAGCTTCGGGTCTAGCGGGGGCCAGACTCTACAATGAGCAGTTCTTC. Translation gives CASSLASGLAGARLYNEQFF.

The chain couples TRBV5-1 to TRBJ1-2; D gene unclear. Trimming removed 1 base at V and 4 bases at J, with 11 bases between. The CDR3 extends over 14 amino acids. Germline V gives CDR1 SGHRS, CDR2 YFSETQ. The CDR3 region is CASSLNPGLYGYTF. DNA of the CDR3: TGCGCCAGCAGCTTGAACCCAGGCCTCTATGGCTACACCTTC.

CDR3 protein: CASGPYLQGFGKRKGYTF. The CDR3 region has the DNA TGTGCTAGTGGACCCTATTTACAGGGTTTTGGTAAGAGAAAGGGCTACACCTTC. The V call is TRBV12-5, the J call TRBJ1-2; a possible D gene is TRBD1 (6 bases). The V gene lost 6 bases and the J gene lost 8 bases, with 31 bases spanning the gap. The CDR3 runs to 18 residues. Germline V gene sequence: CDR1 LGHNT, CDR2 FRNRAP.

The chain carries TRBV19 and TRBJ2-2; 7 nucleotides agree with TRBD1. The CDR3 extends over 14 amino acids. The V segment lost 3 bases and the J segment 6 bases; nucleotides outside the gene matches: 4. Germline V CDR1 and CDR2: LNHDA, SQIVND (reference sequence). This CDR3 is CASSMQTGSGELFF. CDR3 in DNA: TGTGCCAGTAGTATGCAGACAGGGTCCGGGGAGCTGTTTTTT. The variable domain in full, with the rest retrieved from reference TRBV19 and TRBJ2-2, is DGGITQSPKYLFRKEGQNVTLSCEQNLNHDAMYWYRQDPGQGLRLIYYSQIVNDFQKGDIAEGYSVSREKKESFPLTVTSAQKNPTAFYLCASSMQTGSGELFFGEGSRLTVL.

The gene calls are TRBV4-1 and TRBJ2-3, with D perhaps TRBD2 (7 bases). V lost 0 bases, J lost 4 bases, and 14 bases lay in between. The CDR3 covers 16 residues. CDR1 is MGHRA and CDR2 is YSYEKL in the germline V gene. The DNA of the CDR3 is TGCGCCAGCAGCCAAGATGTGGGGGGGCCTGCAGATACGCAGTATTTT. The encoded protein is CASSQDVGGPADTQYF.

J is TRBJ2-7 and V is TRBV27, with 7 bases identical to TRBD2. Germline V gene sequence: CDR1 MNHEY, CDR2 SMNVEV (reference sequence). The CDR3 has 16 amino acids. J was trimmed by 0 bases and V by 6 bases; bases with no gene match: 11. The CDR3 reads CASSSTGTIFSYEQYF. DNA for the CDR3: TGTGCCAGCAGCTCTACCGGGACTATCTTCTCCTACGAGCAGTACTTC.

V and J are TRBV19 and TRBJ1-2, with D tentatively TRBD1 (6 bases). The ends were cut back, 0 bases at V and 2 bases at J, with 10 bases in the middle. The CDR3 runs 15 residues. Per germline, CDR1 LNHDA and CDR2 SQIVND (reference sequence). The CDR3 DNA reads as TGTGCCAGTAGTATAGACAGGGGATGGAACTATGGCTACACCTTC. As protein: CASSIDRGWNYGYTF.

The chain employs TRBV7-2 and TRBJ1-5; tentatively, D is TRBD1 (6 bases). V was pared by 3 bases and J by 4 bases, with 10 bases between. The CDR3 covers 14 residues. From germline, CDR1 is SGHTA and CDR2 FQGNSA. The CDR3 sequence: CASSLSRGNQPQHF. In DNA, the CDR3 is TGTGCCAGCAGCTTGTCCAGGGGAAATCAGCCCCAGCATTTT.

This rearrangement joins TRBV9 to TRBJ2-2; 10 positions match TRBD2. After removal of 3 bases from V and 4 bases from J, the junction contained 9 bases not matched to a gene. Germline V lookup: CDR1 SGDLS, CDR2 YYNGEE. There are 17 residues in the CDR3. The CDR3 DNA reads TGTGCCAGCAGCGCGAGAGCGGGGGGGCGTAGCACCGGGGAGCTGTTTTTT. Its translation is CASSARAGGRSTGELFF.

A single count supports this clone. The chain employs TRBV5-1 and TRBJ2-5; D is undetermined. Germline V gene data show CDR1 as SGHRS and CDR2 as YFSETQ. The CDR3 is 13 residues long. Trimming left V 0 bases short and J 5 bases short, with 8 bases between. In DNA, the CDR3 is TGCGCCAGCAGCTTGGACTCAGCGGAGACCCAGTACTTC. Its translation: CASSLDSAETQYF.

This rearrangement joins TRBV10-3 to TRBJ2-1; 7 bases are shared with TRBD2. This CDR3 contains 14 residues. Trimming took 6 bases from V and 2 from J; bases not matched to a gene: 4. Looked up from germline, CDR1 is ENHRY and CDR2 is SYGVKD. The CDR3 spells CAIRSGVTYNEQFF. Here the CDR3 DNA reads TGTGCCATCAGGAGCGGGGTCACCTACAATGAGCAGTTCTTC.

The chain has TRBV19 and TRBJ2-3, with D possibly matching TRBD1 (6 bases). The CDR3 contains 13 residues. V was pared by 7 bases and J by 0 bases, with 8 bases between. The germline CDR1 and CDR2 sequences are LNHDA and SQIVND (reference sequence). CDR3 residues: CASTQGSTDTQYF. The DNA for the CDR3 is TGTGCCAGTACTCAGGGGAGCACAGATACGCAGTATTTT.

The chain couples TRBV5-5 to TRBJ1-6; TRBD1 might be the D (5 bases). The CDR3 is 15 amino acids. V gave up 2 bases and J gave up 9 bases, with 15 bases separating them. CDR1 is SGHKS, CDR2 YYEKEE, per germline (reference sequence). The chain's CDR3 is CASSFSRDLSSPLHF. DNA for the CDR3: TGTGCCAGCAGCTTCTCGAGGGACTTGAGTTCACCCCTCCACTTT.

This clone occurred once. This chain joins TRBV19 and TRBJ1-1; 8 bases match TRBD1. Unmatched junction bases numbered 16, after V lost 7 bases and J lost 3 bases. The CDR3 is made up of 17 amino acids. The germline V gene encodes CDR1 LNHDA and CDR2 SQIVND (reference sequence). Written as DNA, the CDR3 is TGTGCCAGTACCTCCTTGGCAGGGGGCGCGGGGGACACTGAAGCTTTCTTT. Translation: CASTSLAGGAGDTEAFF.

CDR3 DNA: TGTGCCAGCAGCTTGGTGAGCTCTGGGGCCAACGTCCTGACTTTC. It encodes CASSLVSSGANVLTF. The J gene is TRBJ2-6, the V gene TRBV5-5, with D uncertain. Trimming took off 0 bases at V and 0 bases at J, with 4 bases between the two ends. The CDR3 runs to 15 residues. Germline V gene data show CDR1 as SGHKS and CDR2 as YYEKEE (reference sequence).

The chain joins TRBV5-1 to TRBJ1-6; TRBD1 matches at 7 bases. This CDR3 region has 15 residues. Germline assignment: CDR1 SGHRS and CDR2 YFSETQ. V lost 4 bases to trimming and J lost 8 bases; unmatched junction nucleotides: 9. CDR3 nucleotide sequence: TGCGCCAGCAGCGCACAGGGGATAGGGGATTCACCCCTCCACTTT. Protein product: CASSAQGIGDSPLHF. Variable domain in full (rest from reference TRBV5-1 and TRBJ1-6): KAGVTQTPRYLIKTRGQQVTLSCSPISGHRSVSWYQQTPGQGLQFLFEYFSETQRNKGNFPGRFSGRQFSNSRSEMNVSTLELGDSALYLCASSAQGIGDSPLHFGNGTRLTVT.

The chain couples TRBV12-3 or TRBV12-4 to TRBJ2-3, with 8 bases identical to TRBD1. V lost 6 bases and J lost 11; bases outside the gene matches: 10. The CDR3 loop spans 13 amino acids. Here the CDR3 DNA reads TGTGCCAGCAGCCTTCAGGGGGCCCGTAGGCAGTATTTT. It encodes CASSLQGARRQYF.

This chain joins TRBV10-3 and TRBJ2-7; maybe TRBD1 (6 bases). Germline V lookup: CDR1 ENHRY, CDR2 SYGVKD. V lost 10 bases and J lost 1, with 20 bases in between. The CDR3 runs to 15 residues. For the CDR3, the DNA is TGTGCCACCTGTCCAGGGGAGTTGGGATCCTACGAGCAGTACGTC. It codes for CATCPGELGSYEQYV.

This clone is medium-sized within its sample. The chain recombines TRBV3-1 (or the pseudogene TRBV3-2) with TRBJ2-5; D ambiguous. V dropped 0 bases and J dropped 5 bases, with 7 bases sitting between them. Germline values: CDR1 LGHDT, CDR2 YNNKEL (reference sequence). The CDR3 loop spans 13 amino acids. The CDR3 sequence is CASSQDWAETQYF. The CDR3 DNA sequence: TGTGCCAGCAGCCAAGATTGGGCGGAGACCCAGTACTTC.

This chain uses TRBV19 with TRBJ1-5, with TRBD1 matching 11 bases. The CDR3 length is 15 residues. Trimming cost V 1 base and J 7 bases; bases outside gene matches: 3. Germline CDR1 reads LNHDA; CDR2 reads SQIVND (reference sequence). CDR3 sequence (DNA): TGTGCCAGTAGTATAGTCGGACAGGGGGCGCAGCCCCAGCATTTT. Translating gives CASSIVGQGAQPQHF.

The chain recombines TRBV11-2 with TRBJ2-1, with D possibly matching TRBD1 (6 bases). Trimming shortened V by 3 bases and J by 8 bases, and 14 bases separated the two germline ends. CDR3 length equals 14 residues. Germline V lookup: CDR1 SGHAT, CDR2 FQNNGV. The CDR3 spells CASSFRGPRDEQFF. The CDR3, as DNA: TGTGCCAGCAGCTTCAGGGGCCCCAGGGATGAGCAGTTCTTC. Full variable domain (missing parts from reference TRBV11-2 and TRBJ2-1): EAGVAQSPRYKIIEKRQSVAFWCNPISGHATLYWYQQILGQGPKLLIQFQNNGVVDDSQLPKDRFSAERLKGVDSTLKIQPAKLEDSAVYLCASSFRGPRDEQFFGPGTRLTVL.

The genes are TRBV7-8 and TRBJ1-5, with D perhaps matching TRBD1 (6 bases). The CDR3 is made up of 14 amino acids. Trimming took off 2 bases at V and 7 bases at J, with 12 bases between the two ends. CDR1 and CDR2 from the germline V gene are SGHVS and FQNEAQ. The CDR3 region is CASSLYGGRQPQHF. CDR3 coding DNA: TGTGCCAGCAGCTTATATGGGGGCCGGCAGCCCCAGCATTTT.